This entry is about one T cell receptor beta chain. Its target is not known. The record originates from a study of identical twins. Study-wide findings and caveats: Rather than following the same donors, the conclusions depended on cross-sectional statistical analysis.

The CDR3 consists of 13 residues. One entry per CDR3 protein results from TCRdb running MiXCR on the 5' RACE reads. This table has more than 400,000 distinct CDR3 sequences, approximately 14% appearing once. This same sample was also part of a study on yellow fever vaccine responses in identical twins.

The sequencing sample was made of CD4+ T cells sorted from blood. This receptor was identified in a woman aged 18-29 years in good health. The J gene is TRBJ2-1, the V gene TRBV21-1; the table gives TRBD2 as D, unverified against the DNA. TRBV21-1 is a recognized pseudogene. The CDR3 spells CASSKDWEREQFF. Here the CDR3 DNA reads TGTGCCAGCAGCAAAGATTGGGAGCGGGAGCAGTTCTTC.